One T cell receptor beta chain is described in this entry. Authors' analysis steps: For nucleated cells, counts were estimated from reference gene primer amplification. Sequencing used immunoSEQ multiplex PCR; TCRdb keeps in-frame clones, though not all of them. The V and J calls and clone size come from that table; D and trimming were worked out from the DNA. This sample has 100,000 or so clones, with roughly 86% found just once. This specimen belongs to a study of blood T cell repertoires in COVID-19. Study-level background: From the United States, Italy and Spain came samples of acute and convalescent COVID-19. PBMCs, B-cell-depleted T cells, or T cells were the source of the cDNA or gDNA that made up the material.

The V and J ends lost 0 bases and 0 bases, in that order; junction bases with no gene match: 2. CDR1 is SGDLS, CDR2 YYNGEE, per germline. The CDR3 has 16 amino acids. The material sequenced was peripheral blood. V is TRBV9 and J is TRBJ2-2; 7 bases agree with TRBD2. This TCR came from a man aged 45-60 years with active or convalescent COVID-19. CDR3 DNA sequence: TGTGCCAGCAGCGTAGCTGGACTAGCGAACACCGGGGAGCTGTTTTTT. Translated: CASSVAGLANTGELFF.